The present TCR beta chain was sequenced within a study of blood T cell repertoires in COVID-19 (dated by TCRdb to 2018 to 2021). At the level of the whole study: Samples from collaborators originated in the United States, Italy and Spain and spanned both the acute and convalescent phases of COVID-19. A freely available public database, intended as a resource for researchers studying the immune response to SARS-CoV-2, is where the repertoires were released. The material from the prospective study consisted of cDNA or gDNA derived from T cells, B-cell-depleted T cells, or PBMCs. Subjects who had been exposed to COVID-19, were actively infected with it, or had recovered from it provided the deeply sampled blood TCRbeta repertoires that made up the dataset. Nearly every sample came with metadata listing a de-identified subject ID, COVID-19 status, age in years and sex. Where available, HLA class I and class II types were obtained from metadata supplied by the sample provider rather than from assay-based typing. The samples were drawn from the first 160 participants of the ongoing ImmuneRACE study and from some 1,300 subjects provided by 6 global collaborators.

On this clone itself: Its recognized antigen is unknown. No qualities accompany the bases; no much larger clone lies one base away.

TCRbeta CDR3 regions were amplified from genomic DNA by means of the immunoSEQ Assay, a bias-controlled multiplex PCR. As for the authors' bioinformatics: Nucleated cell counts per sample were estimated from amplification of reference gene primers within the assay. To quantify the absolute abundance of each unique TCRbeta CDR3 rearrangement, sequence reads were collapsed and filtered. For each sample, productive Simpson clonality was calculated as the square root of Simpson's diversity index over productive rearrangements. TCRdb holds this immuneACCESS table with in-frame rearrangements only. Some clones are missing; in checked studies, unresolved V genes explain under half, and the rest has no known cause. V, J and clone size were drawn from that table, and D and trimming were deduced from the DNA. The sample includes nearly 90,000 clones, with approximately 75% observed a single time. Of the sample, roughly an eighth is held by the ten largest clones.

The collaborating institutions used their own protocols to collect whole blood in K2EDTA tubes. For TCRbeta analysis, collaborators shipped samples as frozen whole blood, isolated PBMCs, or DNA extracted from either of those sample types. Here is what the overall study found, with its caveats: Clinical and demographic metadata were provided uncurated, with the amount varying by source and participant.

Material: peripheral blood. The TCR sequence derives from a woman aged 80 or older with acute or convalescent COVID-19.

The sequenced DNA is TGTGCCAGCAGTTTGATAGCGGGGGGGACAGATACGCAGTATTTT. Its protein reads: CASSLIAGGTDTQYF. The chain is assembled from TRBV27 and TRBJ2-3, with 11 junctional bases fitting TRBD2. The germline V gene (reference sequence) gives CDR1 as MNHEY and CDR2 as SMNVEV. The CDR3 measures 15 amino acids from cysteine to phenylalanine. Just the 45-base CDR3 DNA is kept, in frame starting at base 1. The germline V end is reduced by 3 bases and the J end by 3 bases; junction bases left unmatched: 2.